This TCR beta chain was identified during a study of neurological immune-mediated disorders. Study findings and constraints: The greatest TCR clonal expansion occurred in HTLV-1-associated myelopathy and the least in multiple sclerosis, which fell below healthy controls.

Germline V gene data show CDR1 as DFQATT and CDR2 as SNEGSKA (reference sequence). This CDR3 comprises 14 residues. Losses at the gene ends were 2 bases for V and 1 base for J; bases not matched to a gene: 3. 5'RACE with 10-nucleotide random UMIs produced the cDNA. MiXCR, run by TCRdb on the 5' RACE reads, gives a single entry per CDR3 protein. In the table there are 50,000 or so distinct CDR3 sequences, over 9% of which are singletons. This clonotype was found many times. The antigen remains unidentified. The receptor's source is a middle-aged woman with HTLV-1-associated myelopathy (HAM/TSP). The specimen sequenced was PBMCs. The chain employs TRBV20-1 and TRBJ2-3; 7 bases are shared with TRBD2. For the CDR3, the DNA is TGCAGTGCTAGATTTGCGGGGGGCACAGATACGCAGTATTTT. Translation gives CSARFAGGTDTQYF.